These 18 T cell receptor beta chains came from one sample sequenced in a study of blood T cell repertoires in COVID-19. TCRdb's copy holds only in-frame clones and misses some; the assay was immunoSEQ multiplex PCR. The sample holds tens of thousands of clones; 85% to 90% are singletons and the top ten take around 4%. Sequenced input: peripheral blood. The receptors originated from a man aged 45-65 years with acute or convalescent COVID-19.

This clone was counted a single time. The rearrangement uses TRBV27 and TRBJ1-4, with 11 bases aligning to TRBD1. This CDR3 comprises 14 residues. The J segment lost 7 bases and the V segment lost 5 bases, leaving 3 bases of the junction unmatched. CDR1 and CDR2 (germline): MNHEY, SMNVEV (reference sequence). The DNA of the CDR3 is TGTGCCAGCAGTGGGACAGGGGGATTTGAAAAACTGTTTTTT. It translates to CASSGTGGFEKLFF. The variable domain in full, completed from reference TRBV27 and TRBJ1-4, reads EAQVTQNPRYLITVTGKKLTVTCSQNMNHEYMSWYRQDPGLGLRQIYYSMNVEVTDKGDVPEGYKVSRKEKRNFPLILESPSPNQTSLYFCASSGTGGFEKLFFGSGTQLSVL.

The rearrangement joins TRBV5-1 to TRBJ1-5; TRBD1 matches at 11 bases. This CDR3 has 15 amino acids. V trimming: 4 bases; J trimming: 3 bases; junction bases outside the gene matches: 3. CDR1 is SGHRS and CDR2 is YFSETQ in the germline V gene. Here the CDR3 reads CASSAGQGVNQPQHF. The DNA for the CDR3 is TGCGCCAGCAGCGCGGGACAGGGGGTCAATCAGCCCCAGCATTTT.

The chain recombines TRBV30 with TRBJ2-3; the match to TRBD1 covers 10 bases. The CDR3 contains 14 residues. The J segment lost 3 bases and the V segment lost 5 bases, leaving 5 bases of the junction unmatched. CDR1 and CDR2 from the germline V gene are GTSNPN and SVGIG (reference sequence). CDR3 amino acids: CAWGRTGGTDTQYF. The CDR3, as DNA: TGTGCCTGGGGACGGACAGGGGGTACAGATACGCAGTATTTT.

The chain has TRBV5-8 and TRBJ2-1; TRBD2 agrees at 8 bases. The CDR3 length is 12 residues. V shed 0 bases and J 12 bases; nucleotides not matched to a gene: 2. Germline V gives CDR1 SGHTS, CDR2 YDEGEE. CDR3 nucleotide sequence: TGTGCCAGCAGCTTGGAGGCGGGAGGGCAGTTCTTC. It encodes CASSLEAGGQFF.

The gene calls are TRBV24-1 and TRBJ2-2; 7 bases agree with TRBD1. The CDR3 has 13 amino acids. Germline-derived CDR1 and CDR2 are KGHDR and SFDVKD. The junction had 5 bases not matched to a gene; V was cut back by 1 base and J by 13 bases. CDR3 amino acids: CATSDFRNRGLFF. The CDR3 DNA is TGTGCCACCAGTGATTTCCGGAACAGGGGGCTGTTTTTT.

As to this clone: Relative to the germline gene, one junction end is altered; a read error may explain this. The chain has TRBV7-7 and TRBJ2-3; TRBD1 matches 9 bases. Germline values: CDR1 SSHAT, CDR2 FNYEAQ (reference sequence). The CDR3 consists of 15 residues. Here the CDR3 DNA reads TGTGCTAGCAGGCGGACAGGGGCTGTCACAGATACGCAGTATTTT. It encodes CASRRTGAVTDTQYF.

This rearrangement joins TRBV30 to TRBJ1-5; a possible D gene is TRBD1 (6 bases). Germline V gene sequence: CDR1 GTSNPN, CDR2 SVGIG (reference sequence). Deletions cut 0 bases from V and 6 bases from J, with 9 bases between. CDR3 size: 13 residues. Here the CDR3 reads CAWSVAGAQPQHF. CDR3 nucleotides: TGTGCCTGGAGTGTAGCGGGGGCTCAGCCCCAGCATTTT.

This chain links TRBV28 with TRBJ2-7; no firm D call. Per germline, CDR1 MDHEN and CDR2 SYDVKM. Trimming removed 1 base at V and 4 bases at J, with 8 bases between. This CDR3 region has 13 residues. CDR3 in DNA: TGTGCCAGCAGTTTATCTTCCGGTTACGAGCAGTACTTC. This translates into CASSLSSGYEQYF.

The chain combines TRBV29-1 with TRBJ2-7, with 10 bases aligning to TRBD1. The CDR3 has 15 amino acids. CDR1 is SQVTM, CDR2 ANQGSEA, per germline. The V gene end was trimmed by 4 bases and the J gene end by 3 bases; junction bases not matched to a gene: 9. The CDR3: CSVGALWDRGYEQYF. CDR3 coding DNA: TGCAGCGTTGGGGCATTGTGGGACAGGGGCTACGAGCAGTACTTC.

The chain recombines TRBV7-8 with TRBJ2-2; D is unresolved. Trimming pared 5 bases from V and 0 bases from J, leaving 7 bases between. The CDR3 has 14 residues. CDR1 is SGHVS and CDR2 is FQNEAQ in the germline V gene. The CDR3 sequence: CASSPRANTGELFF. CDR3 DNA sequence: TGTGCCAGCAGCCCCCGCGCGAACACCGGGGAGCTGTTTTTT.

The CDR3 DNA follows: TGTGCCAGCGGAACGGACAGGGCGGGCACAGATACGCAGTATTTT. Its translation: CASGTDRAGTDTQYF. The genes are TRBV9 and TRBJ2-3, with TRBD1 matching over 8 bases. V was clipped by 7 bases and J by 1 base; unmatched bases: 8. The CDR3 runs to 15 residues. Germline V gene lookup returns CDR1 SGDLS and CDR2 YYNGEE.

The V gene is TRBV3-1 (or the pseudogene TRBV3-2), the J gene TRBJ1-3; D gene unclear. The CDR3 consists of 16 residues. CDR1 is LGHDT, CDR2 YNNKEL, per germline (reference sequence). Between the trimmed V and J ends, which lost 5 bases and 0 bases, there was a span of 14 bases. In DNA, the CDR3 is TGTGCCAGCAGCTTCTCCTCACTGAGCTCTGGAAACACCATATATTTT. This encodes CASSFSSLSSGNTIYF.

The chain employs TRBV28 and TRBJ2-5; 11 bases are shared with TRBD1. In germline, CDR1 is MDHEN, CDR2 SYDVKM. The ends lost 5 bases at V and 4 bases at J; junction bases unmatched: 12. The CDR3 covers 17 residues. CDR3 nucleotides: TGTGCCAGCAGTCCAGACTCCGGGACAGGGGGTGGAGAGACCCAGTACTTC. Translation gives CASSPDSGTGGGETQYF.

The J gene is TRBJ1-5, the V gene TRBV10-1; D perhaps matches TRBD1 (5 bases). The CDR3 is made up of 13 amino acids. The V gene lost 4 bases and the J gene lost 3 bases, with 7 bases spanning the gap. Germline V gene lookup returns CDR1 WNHNN and CDR2 SYGVQD (reference sequence). The CDR3 sequence is CASSGQSNQPQHF. The CDR3 region has the DNA TGCGCCAGCAGTGGACAGTCCAATCAGCCCCAGCATTTT.

This clone appeared a few times. V and J are TRBV4-1 and TRBJ2-7, with D unresolved. This CDR3 has 14 amino acids. Trimming shortened V by 1 base and J by 2 bases, and 9 bases separated the two germline ends. Germline V gene data show CDR1 as MGHRA and CDR2 as YSYEKL. DNA for the CDR3: TGCGCCAGCAGCCAAGCTCGGTCGGCCTACGAGCAGTACTTC. Translation: CASSQARSAYEQYF.

The J gene is TRBJ2-3, the V gene TRBV7-2, with a weak D call TRBD2 (7 bases). CDR1 SGHTA and CDR2 FQGNSA come from the germline V gene. The CDR3 is 15 residues long. Trimming removed 2 bases at V and 5 bases at J, with 14 bases between. CDR3 coding DNA: TGTGCCAGCAGCTTAAGGGGGGGGGCCATAGATACGCAGTATTTT. Translation: CASSLRGGAIDTQYF.

The chain couples TRBV6-1 to TRBJ2-2; 8 positions match TRBD1. The V gene end was trimmed by 3 bases and the J gene end by 6 bases; junction bases not matched to a gene: 18. Germline CDR1 is MNHNS and CDR2 is SASEGT. CDR3 length: 19 residues. This CDR3 is CASSEPGIFSRGRPGELFF. DNA of the CDR3: TGTGCCAGCAGTGAGCCGGGTATTTTTAGCAGGGGGCGCCCCGGGGAGCTGTTTTTT.

The gene calls are TRBV15 and TRBJ2-7, with D possibly matching TRBD1 (6 bases). The CDR3 is 18 residues long. Looked up from germline, CDR1 is LNHNV and CDR2 is YYDKDF (reference sequence). Trimming left V 1 base short and J 3 bases short, with 22 bases between. This CDR3 is CATSRVGGRGLIDYEQYF. The CDR3 DNA follows: TGTGCCACCAGCAGAGTCGGTGGCAGGGGCCTGATTGACTACGAGCAGTACTTC.